The clone carrying this TCR beta chain was observed once. Antigen specificity is unknown. The sample comes from a study of cytomegalovirus exposure and HLA in healthy donors. Study conclusions and caveats: Per a later analysis, HLA-associated TCR beta chains showed more clonal expansion than other, equally common TCR beta chains. Reported results showed that the classifier diagnosed cytomegalovirus status with high specificity and sensitivity. Analyzed later, most CMV-associated TCR beta chains appeared HLA-restricted.

CDR1 is MDHEN, CDR2 SYDVKM, per germline. The ends lost 8 bases at V and 1 base at J; junction bases unmatched: 4. This CDR3 region has 13 residues. PCR amplification relied on 60 Vbeta primers (plus 13 Jbeta primers). Here immunoSEQ multiplex PCR was the method, and the copy in TCRdb shows in-frame clones only, minus some. This sample yields around 90,000 clones, of which 62% are seen a single time; over 5% belongs to the top ten. Material for sequencing was PBMCs. The TCR sequence derives from a woman under 40 in good health and CMV-seropositive. V is TRBV28 and J is TRBJ2-7, with 8 bases fitting TRBD1. The CDR3 nucleotides read TGTGCCAGCTATACAGGGGGATCCTACGAGCAGTACTTC. Its protein is CASYTGGSYEQYF. The full variable domain, completed using reference TRBV28 and TRBJ2-7, is DVKVTQSSRYLVKRTGEKVFLECVQDMDHENMFWYRQDPGLGLRLIYFSYDVKMKEKGDIPEGYSVSREKKERFSLILESASTNQTSMYLCASYTGGSYEQYFGPGTRLTVT.